This TCR beta chain was obtained from a study of Graves' ophthalmopathy and Graves' hyperthyroidism. There are many counts of this clonotype. The ends were cut back, 6 bases at V and 0 bases at J, with 11 bases in the middle. This CDR3 is 14 amino acids long. In germline, CDR1 is MNHNS, CDR2 SASEGT. RNA served as the template for amplifying TCR beta CDR3 regions. The first round was an RT-PCR with HTBI primers, and the second round was a multiplex PCR. MiXCR, applied by TCRdb to the multiplex PCR reads, yields one record per CDR3 protein. The data show some 520,000 distinct CDR3 sequences, around 15% seen once.

The chain combines TRBV6-1 with TRBJ2-5; no firm D call. This receptor was taken from a woman younger than 45 with Graves' ophthalmopathy. Sequenced sample: blood. CDR3 in amino acids: CASSPTDYQETQYF. In DNA form, the CDR3 reads TGTGCCAGCAGCCCGACCGACTACCAAGAGACCCAGTACTTC.